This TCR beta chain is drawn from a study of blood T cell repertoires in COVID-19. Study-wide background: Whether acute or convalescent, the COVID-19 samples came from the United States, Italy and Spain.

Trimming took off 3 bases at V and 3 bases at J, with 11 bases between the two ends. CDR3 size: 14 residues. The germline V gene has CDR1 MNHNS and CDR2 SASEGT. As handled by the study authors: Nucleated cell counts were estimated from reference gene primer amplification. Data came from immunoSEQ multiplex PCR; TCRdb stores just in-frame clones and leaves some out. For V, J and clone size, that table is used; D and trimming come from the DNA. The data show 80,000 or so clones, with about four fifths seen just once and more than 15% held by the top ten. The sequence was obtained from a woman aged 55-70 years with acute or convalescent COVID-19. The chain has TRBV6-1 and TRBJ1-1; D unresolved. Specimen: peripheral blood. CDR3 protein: CASSEGLLHTEAFF. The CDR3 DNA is TGTGCCAGCAGTGAGGGCCTATTGCACACTGAAGCTTTCTTT.